This T cell receptor beta chain came from a study of shared clonotypes between healthy human individuals. Study details: Donors consisted of two women and a few men between 18 and 49.

Comments on this clone: This sample includes further DNA sequences coding for the same CDR3.

Original analysis: Filtering of immunoSEQ junctional sequences could not match full-length read filtering. The repertoire was sequenced with immunoSEQ multiplex PCR; TCRdb's copy has only in-frame clones and lacks some. From that table come the V and J calls and clone size; the DNA was used to work out D and trimming. The repertoire holds about 320,000 clones, with around 86% as singletons. Germline values: CDR1 WSHSY, CDR2 SAAADI. The germline V and J ends were trimmed by 3 bases and 7 bases, with 4 bases remaining between them. CDR3 size: 11 residues. The genes are TRBV10-2 and TRBJ2-1; D is unclear. The origin of this receptor is a man aged 18 to 30 in good health. The sample taken for sequencing was memory CD8+ T cells sorted from blood. Subset described: CD45RO+ cells pooled with CCR7-negative TemRA cells. The CDR3 DNA reads TGCGCCAGCAGTGAAGGTAATGAGCAGTTCTTC. Encoded protein: CASSEGNEQFF.